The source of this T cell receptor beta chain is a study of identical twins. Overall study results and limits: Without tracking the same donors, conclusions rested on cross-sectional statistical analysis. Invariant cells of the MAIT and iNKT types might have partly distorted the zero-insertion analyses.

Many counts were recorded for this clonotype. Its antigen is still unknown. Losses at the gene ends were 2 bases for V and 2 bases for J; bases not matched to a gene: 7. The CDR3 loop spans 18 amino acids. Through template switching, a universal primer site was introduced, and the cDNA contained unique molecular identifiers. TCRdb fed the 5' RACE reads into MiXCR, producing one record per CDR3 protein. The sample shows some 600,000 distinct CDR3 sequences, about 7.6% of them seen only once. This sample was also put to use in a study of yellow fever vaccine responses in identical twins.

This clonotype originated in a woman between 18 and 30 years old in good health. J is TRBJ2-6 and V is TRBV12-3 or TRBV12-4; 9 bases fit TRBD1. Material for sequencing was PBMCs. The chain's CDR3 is CASSLYGQGYAGANVLTF. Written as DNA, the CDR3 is TGTGCCAGCAGTTTATACGGACAGGGGTACGCTGGGGCCAACGTCCTGACTTTC.